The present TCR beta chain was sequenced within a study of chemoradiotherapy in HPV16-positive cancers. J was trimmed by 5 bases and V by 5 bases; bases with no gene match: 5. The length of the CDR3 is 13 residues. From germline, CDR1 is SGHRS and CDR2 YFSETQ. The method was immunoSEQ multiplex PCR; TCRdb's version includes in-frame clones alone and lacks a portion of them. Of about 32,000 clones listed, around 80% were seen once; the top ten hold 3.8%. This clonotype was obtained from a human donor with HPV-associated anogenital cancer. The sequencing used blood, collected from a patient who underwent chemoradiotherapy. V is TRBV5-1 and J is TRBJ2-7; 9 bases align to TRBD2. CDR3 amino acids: CASSPRGGDEQYF. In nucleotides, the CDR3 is TGCGCCAGCAGTCCGCGGGGGGGCGACGAGCAGTACTTC.